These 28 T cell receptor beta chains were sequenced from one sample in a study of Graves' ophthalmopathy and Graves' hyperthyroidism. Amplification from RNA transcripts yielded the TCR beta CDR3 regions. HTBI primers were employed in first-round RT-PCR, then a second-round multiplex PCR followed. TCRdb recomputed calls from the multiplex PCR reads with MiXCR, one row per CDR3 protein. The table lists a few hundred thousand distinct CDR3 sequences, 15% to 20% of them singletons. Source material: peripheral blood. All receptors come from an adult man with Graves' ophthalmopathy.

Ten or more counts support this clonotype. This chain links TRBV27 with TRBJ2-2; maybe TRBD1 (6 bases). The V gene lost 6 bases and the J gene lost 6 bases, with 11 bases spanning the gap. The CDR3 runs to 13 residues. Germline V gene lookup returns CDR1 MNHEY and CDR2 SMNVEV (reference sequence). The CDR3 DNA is TGTGCCAGCAGGACCCAGGGGTCCGGGGAGCTGTTTTTT. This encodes CASRTQGSGELFF.

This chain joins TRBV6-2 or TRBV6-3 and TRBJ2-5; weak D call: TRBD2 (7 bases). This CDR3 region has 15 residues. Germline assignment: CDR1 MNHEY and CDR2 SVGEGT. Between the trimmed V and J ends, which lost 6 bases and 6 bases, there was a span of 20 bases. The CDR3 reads CASRGQSGAIKTQYF. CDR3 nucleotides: TGTGCCAGCAGGGGACAAAGCGGGGCCATAAAGACCCAGTACTTC.

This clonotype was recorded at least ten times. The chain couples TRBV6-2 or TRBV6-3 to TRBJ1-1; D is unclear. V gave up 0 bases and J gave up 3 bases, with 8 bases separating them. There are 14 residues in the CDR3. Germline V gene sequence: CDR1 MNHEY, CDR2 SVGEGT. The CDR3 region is CASSYSWQDTEAFF. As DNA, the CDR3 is TGTGCCAGCAGTTACTCGTGGCAAGACACTGAAGCTTTCTTT.

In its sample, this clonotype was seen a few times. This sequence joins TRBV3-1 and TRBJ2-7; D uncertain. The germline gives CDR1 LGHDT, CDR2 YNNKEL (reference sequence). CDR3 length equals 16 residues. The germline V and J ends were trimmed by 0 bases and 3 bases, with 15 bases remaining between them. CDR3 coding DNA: TGTGCCAGCAGCCAAGATATGGGCGTAAAATACTACGAGCAGTACTTC. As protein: CASSQDMGVKYYEQYF.

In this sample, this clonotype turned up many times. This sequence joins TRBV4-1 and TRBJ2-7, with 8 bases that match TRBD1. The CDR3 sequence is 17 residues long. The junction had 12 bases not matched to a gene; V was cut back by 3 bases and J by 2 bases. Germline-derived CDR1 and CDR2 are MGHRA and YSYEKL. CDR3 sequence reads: CASSQGSGGDQPYEQYF. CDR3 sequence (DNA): TGCGCCAGCAGCCAGGGGTCAGGGGGCGATCAACCCTACGAGCAGTACTTC.

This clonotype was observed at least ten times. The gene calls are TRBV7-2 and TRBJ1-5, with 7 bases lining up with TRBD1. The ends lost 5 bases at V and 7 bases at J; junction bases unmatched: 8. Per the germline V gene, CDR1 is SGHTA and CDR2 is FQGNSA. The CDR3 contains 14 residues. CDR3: CASSPRQGSQPQHF. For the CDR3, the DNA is TGTGCCAGCAGCCCAAGACAGGGTAGCCAGCCCCAGCATTTT.

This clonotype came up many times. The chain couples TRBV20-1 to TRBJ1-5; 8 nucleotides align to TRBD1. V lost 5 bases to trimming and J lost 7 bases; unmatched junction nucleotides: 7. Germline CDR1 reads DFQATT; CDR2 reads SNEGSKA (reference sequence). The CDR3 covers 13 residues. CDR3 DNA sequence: TGCAGTGCTGGAGGAGACAGGGGACAGCCCCAGCATTTT. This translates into CSAGGDRGQPQHF.

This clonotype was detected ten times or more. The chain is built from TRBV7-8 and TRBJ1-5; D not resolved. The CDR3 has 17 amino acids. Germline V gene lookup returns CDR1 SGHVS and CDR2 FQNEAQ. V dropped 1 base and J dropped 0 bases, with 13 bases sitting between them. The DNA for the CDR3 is TGTGCCAGCAGCTTAGGGGAGAGTTCGGTTAGCAATCAGCCCCAGCATTTT. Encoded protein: CASSLGESSVSNQPQHF.

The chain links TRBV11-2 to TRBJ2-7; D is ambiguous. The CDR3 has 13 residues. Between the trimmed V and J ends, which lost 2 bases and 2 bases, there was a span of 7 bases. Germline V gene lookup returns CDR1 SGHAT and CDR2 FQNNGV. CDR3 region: CASSLIRTYEQYF. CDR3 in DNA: TGTGCCAGCAGCTTAATTAGAACCTACGAGCAGTACTTC.

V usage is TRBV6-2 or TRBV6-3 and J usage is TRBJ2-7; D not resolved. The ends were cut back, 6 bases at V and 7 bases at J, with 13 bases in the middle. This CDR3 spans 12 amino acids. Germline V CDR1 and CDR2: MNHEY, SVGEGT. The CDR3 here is CASSLLMGEQYF. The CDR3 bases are TGTGCCAGCAGCCTGCTGATGGGAGAGCAGTACTTC.

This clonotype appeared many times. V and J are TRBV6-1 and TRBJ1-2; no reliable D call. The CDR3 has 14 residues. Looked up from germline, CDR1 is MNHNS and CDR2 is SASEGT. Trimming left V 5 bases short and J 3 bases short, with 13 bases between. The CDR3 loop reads CASSPDGGDYGYTF. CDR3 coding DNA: TGTGCCAGCAGTCCGGACGGTGGGGACTATGGCTACACCTTC.

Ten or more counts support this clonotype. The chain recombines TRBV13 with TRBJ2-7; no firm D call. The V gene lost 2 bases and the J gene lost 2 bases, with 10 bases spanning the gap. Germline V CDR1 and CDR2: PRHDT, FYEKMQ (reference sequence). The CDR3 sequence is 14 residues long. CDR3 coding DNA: TGTGCCAGCAGCTTAAGAGAGTCGCCCTACGAGCAGTACTTC. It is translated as CASSLRESPYEQYF.

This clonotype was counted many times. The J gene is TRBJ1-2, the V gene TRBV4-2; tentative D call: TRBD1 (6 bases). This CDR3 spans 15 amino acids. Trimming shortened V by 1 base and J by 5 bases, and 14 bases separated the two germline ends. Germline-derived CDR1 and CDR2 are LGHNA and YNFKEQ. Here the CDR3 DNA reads TGTGCCAGCAGCCAAGGGTTCAGGGGCGAATATGGCTACACCTTC. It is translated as CASSQGFRGEYGYTF.

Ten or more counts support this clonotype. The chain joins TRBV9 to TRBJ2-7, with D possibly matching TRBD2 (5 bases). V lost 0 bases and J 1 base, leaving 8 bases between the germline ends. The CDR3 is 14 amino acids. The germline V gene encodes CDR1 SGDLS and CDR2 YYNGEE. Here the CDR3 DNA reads TGTGCCAGCAGCGTAGGCGGGCGGTCCTACGAGCAGTACTTC. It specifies CASSVGGRSYEQYF.

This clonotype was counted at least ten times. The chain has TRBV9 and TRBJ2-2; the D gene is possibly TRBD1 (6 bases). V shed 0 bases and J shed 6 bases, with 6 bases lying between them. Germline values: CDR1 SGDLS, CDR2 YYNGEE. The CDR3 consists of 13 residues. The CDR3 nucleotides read TGTGCCAGCAGCGTAGACAGGGCCGGGGAGCTGTTTTTT. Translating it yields CASSVDRAGELFF.

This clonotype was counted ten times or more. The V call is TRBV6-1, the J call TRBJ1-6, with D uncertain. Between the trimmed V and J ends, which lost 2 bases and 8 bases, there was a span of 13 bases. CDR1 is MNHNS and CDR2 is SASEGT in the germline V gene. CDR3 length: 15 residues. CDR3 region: CASSEFGPRDSPLHF. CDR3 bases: TGTGCCAGCAGTGAATTTGGGCCTCGGGATTCACCCCTCCACTTT.

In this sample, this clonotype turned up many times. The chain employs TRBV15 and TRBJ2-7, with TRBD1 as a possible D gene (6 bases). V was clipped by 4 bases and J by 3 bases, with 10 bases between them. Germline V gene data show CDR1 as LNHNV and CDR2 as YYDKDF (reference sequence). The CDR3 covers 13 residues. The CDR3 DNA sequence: TGTGCCACCAGCACCAGGGGACGCTACGAGCAGTACTTC. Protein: CATSTRGRYEQYF.

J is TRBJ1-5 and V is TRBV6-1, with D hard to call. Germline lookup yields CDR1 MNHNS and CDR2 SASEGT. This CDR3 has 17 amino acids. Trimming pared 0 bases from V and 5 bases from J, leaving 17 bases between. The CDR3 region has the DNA TGTGCCAGCAGTGAAGCCTCAAGCCGAGACGGGTATCAGCCCCAGCATTTT. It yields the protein CASSEASSRDGYQPQHF.

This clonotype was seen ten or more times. The DNA for the CDR3 is TGTGCCAGCAGCTTGGACAGCGGACAAGAGACCCAGTACTTC. This sequence encodes CASSLDSGQETQYF. V and J are TRBV11-2 and TRBJ2-5, with D possibly matching TRBD1 (6 bases). CDR3 size: 14 residues. V shed 3 bases and J shed 2 bases, with 10 bases lying between them. Germline V CDR1 and CDR2: SGHAT, FQNNGV. Full variable domain (rest looked up from reference TRBV11-2 and TRBJ2-5): EAGVAQSPRYKIIEKRQSVAFWCNPISGHATLYWYQQILGQGPKLLIQFQNNGVVDDSQLPKDRFSAERLKGVDSTLKIQPAKLEDSAVYLCASSLDSGQETQYFGPGTRLLVL.

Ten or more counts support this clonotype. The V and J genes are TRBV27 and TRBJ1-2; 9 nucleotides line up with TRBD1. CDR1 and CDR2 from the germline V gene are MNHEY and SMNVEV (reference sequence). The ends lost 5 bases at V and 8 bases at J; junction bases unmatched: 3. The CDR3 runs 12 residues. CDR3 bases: TGTGCCAGCAGTAGCACAGGGGGCGGCTACACCTTC. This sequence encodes CASSSTGGGYTF.

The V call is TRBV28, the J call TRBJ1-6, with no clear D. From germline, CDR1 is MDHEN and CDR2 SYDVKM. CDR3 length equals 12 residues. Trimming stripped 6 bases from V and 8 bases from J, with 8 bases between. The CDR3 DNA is TGTGCCAGCAGAGAGGTGGATTCACCCCTCCACTTT. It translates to CASREVDSPLHF. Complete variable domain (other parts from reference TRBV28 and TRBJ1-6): DVKVTQSSRYLVKRTGEKVFLECVQDMDHENMFWYRQDPGLGLRLIYFSYDVKMKEKGDIPEGYSVSREKKERFSLILESASTNQTSMYLCASREVDSPLHFGNGTRLTVT.

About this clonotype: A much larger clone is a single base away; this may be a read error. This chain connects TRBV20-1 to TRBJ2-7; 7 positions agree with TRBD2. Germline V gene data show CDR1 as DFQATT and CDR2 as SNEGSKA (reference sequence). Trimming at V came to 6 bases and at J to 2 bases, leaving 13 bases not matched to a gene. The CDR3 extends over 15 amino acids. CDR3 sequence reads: CSALGLTGGTYEQYF. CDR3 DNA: TGCAGTGCCTTGGGACTAACGGGAGGAACCTACGAGCAGTACTTC.

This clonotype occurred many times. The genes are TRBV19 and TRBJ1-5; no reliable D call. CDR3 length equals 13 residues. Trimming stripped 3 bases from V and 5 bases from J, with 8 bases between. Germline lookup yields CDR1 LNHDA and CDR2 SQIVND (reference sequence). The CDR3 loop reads CASSIFADQPQHF. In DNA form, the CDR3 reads TGTGCCAGTAGTATTTTTGCAGATCAGCCCCAGCATTTT.

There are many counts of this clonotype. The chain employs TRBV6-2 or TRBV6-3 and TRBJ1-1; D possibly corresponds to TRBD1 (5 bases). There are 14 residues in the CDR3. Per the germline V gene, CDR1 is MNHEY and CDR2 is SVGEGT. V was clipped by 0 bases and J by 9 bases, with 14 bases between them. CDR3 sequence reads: CASSYSGTSRQAFF. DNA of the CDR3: TGTGCCAGCAGTTACTCGGGGACTTCCAGACAAGCTTTCTTT.

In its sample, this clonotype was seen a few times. CDR3 protein: CASSQRGGSNQPQHF. The CDR3 DNA is TGCGCCAGCAGCCAGAGAGGGGGAAGCAATCAGCCCCAGCATTTT. The chain is built from TRBV4-1 and TRBJ1-5; maybe TRBD1 (6 bases). V shed 3 bases and J shed 1 base, with 10 bases lying between them. Per germline, CDR1 MGHRA and CDR2 YSYEKL. CDR3 size: 15 residues.

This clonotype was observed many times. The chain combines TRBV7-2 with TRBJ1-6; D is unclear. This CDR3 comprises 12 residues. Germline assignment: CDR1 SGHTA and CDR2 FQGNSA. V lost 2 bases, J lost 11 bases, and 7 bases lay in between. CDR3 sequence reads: CASSLLSTPLHF. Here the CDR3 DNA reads TGTGCCAGCAGCTTATTGTCAACACCCCTCCACTTT.

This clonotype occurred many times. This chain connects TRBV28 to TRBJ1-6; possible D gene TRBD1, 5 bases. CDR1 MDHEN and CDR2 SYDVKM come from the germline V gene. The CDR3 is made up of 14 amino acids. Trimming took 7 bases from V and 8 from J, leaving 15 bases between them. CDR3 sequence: CASTLYRGDSPLHF. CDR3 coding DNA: TGTGCCAGCACCTTATATCGGGGGGATTCACCCCTCCACTTT. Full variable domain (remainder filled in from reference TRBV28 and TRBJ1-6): DVKVTQSSRYLVKRTGEKVFLECVQDMDHENMFWYRQDPGLGLRLIYFSYDVKMKEKGDIPEGYSVSREKKERFSLILESASTNQTSMYLCASTLYRGDSPLHFGNGTRLTVT.

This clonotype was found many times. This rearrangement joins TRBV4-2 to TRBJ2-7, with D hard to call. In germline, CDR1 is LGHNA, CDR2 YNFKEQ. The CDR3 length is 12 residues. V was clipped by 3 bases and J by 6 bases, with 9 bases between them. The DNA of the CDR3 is TGTGCCAGCAGCCAGTCCGATAGCGAGCAGTACTTC. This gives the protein CASSQSDSEQYF.